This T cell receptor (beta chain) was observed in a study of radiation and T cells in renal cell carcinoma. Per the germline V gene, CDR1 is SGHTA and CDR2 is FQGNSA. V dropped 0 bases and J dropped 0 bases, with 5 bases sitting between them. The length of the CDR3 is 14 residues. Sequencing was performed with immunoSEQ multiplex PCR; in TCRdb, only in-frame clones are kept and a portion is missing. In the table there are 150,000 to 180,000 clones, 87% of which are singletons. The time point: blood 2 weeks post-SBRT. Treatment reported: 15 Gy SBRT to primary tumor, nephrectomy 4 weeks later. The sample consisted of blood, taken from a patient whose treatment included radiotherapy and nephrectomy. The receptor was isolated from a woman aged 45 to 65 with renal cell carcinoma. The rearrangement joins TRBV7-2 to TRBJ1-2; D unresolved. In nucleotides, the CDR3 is TGTGCCAGCAGCTTAGCGGGGACTAACTATGGCTACACCTTC. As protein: CASSLAGTNYGYTF.